Here is one TCR beta chain with its context. This specimen belongs to a study of blood T cell repertoires in COVID-19. Study-wide background: From the United States, Italy and Spain came samples of acute and convalescent COVID-19. T cells, B-cell-depleted T cells, or PBMCs provided the cDNA or gDNA that served as material.

Trimming took 5 bases from V and 4 from J, leaving 14 bases between them. CDR1 and CDR2 (germline): MDHEN, SYDVKM. The length of the CDR3 is 14 residues. Authors' data handling: The assay estimated nucleated cells by amplifying reference gene primers. Sequencing used immunoSEQ multiplex PCR; TCRdb keeps in-frame clones, though not all of them. The V and J calls and clone size are taken from that table; D and trimming were inferred from the DNA. The sample holds some 150,000 clones; 80% to 85% are singletons and the top ten take around 8%. The V gene is TRBV28, the J gene TRBJ1-2, with a possible D match to TRBD1 (5 bases). The source material was peripheral blood. The clonotype comes from a human donor in a cohort sampled during active COVID-19. The CDR3 sequence is CASSIDSNRYGYTF. The CDR3 region has the DNA TGTGCCAGCAGTATTGACAGTAATCGCTATGGCTACACCTTC.